A selection of T cell receptor beta chains follows, all from one sample in a study of blood T cell repertoires in COVID-19. Sequencing was performed with immunoSEQ multiplex PCR; in TCRdb, only in-frame clones are kept and a portion is missing. The sample lists roughly 360,000 clones, approximately 87% occurring once. The sequenced material came from PBMCs or T cells enriched from blood (not recorded which). Source of these receptors: a man in his thirties or forties who had recovered from COVID-19. Both conserved end residues are part of each CDR3. Fields, in order: V gene, J gene, D gene, clone size, CDR3 DNA, CDR3 protein. A D gene is named only where the DNA matches it firmly. Clone size is given for some rows only: seen once, a few or many times, or a class if the clone is expanded.

>TRBV9|TRBJ2-3|-|-
TGTGCCAGCAGCGTAGCTACAGACGGCACAGATACGCAGTATTTT
CASSVATDGTDTQYF
>TRBV18|TRBJ2-7|TRBD1|-
TGTGCCAGCTCACCGAGGGACAGACTCTACGAGCAGTACTTC
CASSPRDRLYEQYF
>TRBV9|TRBJ2-1|TRBD2|-
TGTGCCAGCAGCCCGTACGATAGCGGGGAGCAGTTCTTC
CASSPYDSGEQFF
>TRBV19|TRBJ2-1|TRBD1|-
TGTGCCAGTAGGGGGGACAGGGTTGGTGAGCAGTTCTTC
CASRGDRVGEQFF
>TRBV10-3|TRBJ1-5|-|-
TGTGCCATCAGTGGGGGCGGCAATCAGCCCCAGCATTTT
CAISGGGNQPQHF
>TRBV12-3/TRBV12-4|TRBJ1-2|-|-
TGTGCCAGCAGTTTGTACGGAGGCCTTGGCTACACCTTC
CASSLYGGLGYTF
>TRBV5-1|TRBJ2-7|-|-
TGCGCCAGCAGCCCGGGAACCTACGAGCAGTACTTC
CASSPGTYEQYF
>TRBV6-2/TRBV6-3|TRBJ1-2|TRBD1|-
TGTGCCAGCAGTTACTTAGGGGGCGCTGAGCGCTATGGCTACACCTTC
CASSYLGGAERYGYTF
>TRBV7-9|TRBJ1-6|-|-
TGTGCCAGCAGCTCGGCCGGACACAAAGATTCACCCCTCCACTTT
CASSSAGHKDSPLHF
>TRBV19|TRBJ2-1|-|once
TGTGCCAGTAAGGGTACCTCGACAGGTTGGAAAGACAATGAGCAGTTCTTC
CASKGTSTGWKDNEQFF
>TRBV30|TRBJ1-2|TRBD1|-
TGTGCCTGGAGTCCGGACAGGACCTATGGCTACACCTTC
CAWSPDRTYGYTF
>TRBV5-4|TRBJ1-6|-|-
TGTGCCAGCAGCGTCGGGACTCCGGCGGATAATTCACCCCTCCACTTT
CASSVGTPADNSPLHF
>TRBV18|TRBJ2-5|TRBD1|-
TGTGCCAGCTCCCCGGGACAGCAAGAGACCCAGTACTTC
CASSPGQQETQYF
>TRBV14|TRBJ1-4|TRBD1|-
TGTGCCAGCAGCAGACAGGGGGGACACAGTGAAAAACTGTTTTTT
CASSRQGGHSEKLFF
>TRBV19|TRBJ2-7|TRBD1|-
TGTGCCAGTAGTATACGTAGGACAGGCGACCACGAGCAGTACTTC
CASSIRRTGDHEQYF
>TRBV27|TRBJ2-2|-|few
TGTGCCAGCAGAAAGGGACAGAACACCGGGGAGCTGTTTTTT
CASRKGQNTGELFF
>TRBV11-2|TRBJ2-1|-|-
TGTGCCAGCAGCTTAGGACCGGGGGTGGGTGAGCAGTTCTTC
CASSLGPGVGEQFF
>TRBV7-2|TRBJ1-2|TRBD1|-
TGTGCCAGCAGCTTGGACAGGGGAATCTATGGCTACACCTTC
CASSLDRGIYGYTF
>TRBV6-1|TRBJ1-5|TRBD1|-
TGTGCCAGCAGTGCCCGACAGGGGGAGTATAGCAATCAGCCCCAGCATTTT
CASSARQGEYSNQPQHF
>TRBV5-1|TRBJ2-1|-|-
TGCGCCAGCAGCTTTGGGCAGCAATACTCCTACAATGAGCAGTTCTTC
CASSFGQQYSYNEQFF
>TRBV27|TRBJ1-4|-|-
TGTGCCAGCAAGCGGGGGGGAGCTAATGAAAAACTGTTTTTT
CASKRGGANEKLFF
>TRBV27|TRBJ2-2|-|-
TGTGCCAGCAGGCTACCCACAGGGACCGGGGAGCTGTTTTTT
CASRLPTGTGELFF
>TRBV10-3|TRBJ1-1|-|-
TGTGCCATCAGCCGCGACAGGTACACTGAAGCTTTCTTT
CAISRDRYTEAFF
>TRBV6-2/TRBV6-3|TRBJ1-1|TRBD1|-
TGTGCCAGCAGCCCACAGGGGGCCAGTATGAACACTGAAGCTTTCTTT
CASSPQGASMNTEAFF
>TRBV7-2|TRBJ2-1|-|-
TGTGCCAGCAGCGCCCGTGCCCCGGATGAGCAGTTCTTC
CASSARAPDEQFF
>TRBV4-1|TRBJ1-3|-|once
TGCGCCAGCAGCCAAGATGAGACAGACTCTGGAAACACCATATATTTT
CASSQDETDSGNTIYF
>TRBV5-1|TRBJ2-7|TRBD1|once
TGCGCCAGCAGCTCTCCAACAGGGGGCAGTTCCGAGCAGTACTTC
CASSSPTGGSSEQYF
>TRBV7-9|TRBJ1-1|TRBD1|-
TGTGCCAGCAGCATCTCAATCGGGACAGCAACTGAAGCTTTCTTT
CASSISIGTATEAFF
>TRBV4-3|TRBJ2-5|TRBD2|-
TGCGCCAGCAGCCAAGAGAGGATTGGAGCGGGGGGTGCGAAGACCCAGTACTTC
CASSQERIGAGGAKTQYF
>TRBV7-2|TRBJ1-2|-|-
TGTGCCAGCAGCCCCGGGCAGGGCAACTATGGCTACACCTTC
CASSPGQGNYGYTF
>TRBV4-1|TRBJ2-2|-|-
TGCGCCAGCAGCCAGTCCAGGGACGGGGAGCTGTTTTTT
CASSQSRDGELFF
>TRBV5-1|TRBJ2-1|-|once
TGCGCCAGCAGCGCCGACGGAGACTCCTACAATGAGCAGTTCTTC
CASSADGDSYNEQFF
>TRBV27|TRBJ2-1|-|-
TGTGCCAGCAGTTTATGGGGGGAGCCCTACAATGAGCAGTTCTTC
CASSLWGEPYNEQFF
>TRBV6-2/TRBV6-3|TRBJ2-2|-|-
TGTGCCAGCACCCCGGGGCCGAAGAACACCGGGGAGCTGTTTTTT
CASTPGPKNTGELFF
>TRBV5-1|TRBJ1-6|-|once
TGCGCCAGCAGCTTGGTGGTTTGGGGGACAAATTCACCCCTCCACTTT
CASSLVVWGTNSPLHF
>TRBV7-2|TRBJ2-5|-|-
TGTGCCAGCAGCTTATGGGCGCTACCCCAAGAGACCCAGTACTTC
CASSLWALPQETQYF
>TRBV18|TRBJ1-2|-|-
TGTGCCAGCTCACCCCGAGGGTTCCGGTCGAAGGATGGCTACACCTTC
CASSPRGFRSKDGYTF
>TRBV7-9|TRBJ2-1|-|-
TGTGCCAGCAGCTTAGTGCAGGGCTTCTCTAGTGAGCAGTTCTTC
CASSLVQGFSSEQFF
>TRBV11-2|TRBJ1-5|TRBD1|-
TGTGCCAGCAGCTTGACAGGGGGTGGCAATCAGCCCCAGCATTTT
CASSLTGGGNQPQHF
>TRBV30|TRBJ2-1|-|-
TGTGCCTGGAGTAAGGGGACTCACTCCTACAATGAGCAGTTCTTC
CAWSKGTHSYNEQFF
>TRBV10-2|TRBJ2-5|-|-
TGCGCCAGCAGTGAGTCCGGGGTTGAGACCCAGTACTTC
CASSESGVETQYF
>TRBV11-2|TRBJ1-2|-|-
TGTGCCAGCAGCGCCGGTGGAGACTATGGCTACACCTTC
CASSAGGDYGYTF
>TRBV7-3|TRBJ2-3|-|-
TGTGCCAGCAGCCCCGTGGGTGGGGGGGCAGCTGATACGCAGTATTTT
CASSPVGGGAADTQYF
>TRBV19|TRBJ1-1|-|-
TGTGCCAGTAGTCCCGGGGTTAGCACTGAAGCTTTCTTT
CASSPGVSTEAFF
>TRBV5-1|TRBJ1-1|TRBD1|-
TGCGCCAGCAGCTTGAGGTCAGGGGGCGCGGGGACTGAAGCTTTCTTT
CASSLRSGGAGTEAFF
>TRBV19|TRBJ2-1|TRBD2|-
TGTGCCAGTAGTATGAGTCTAGCGGGGGGGCGGTCCTCCACCTCCAATGAGCAGTTCTTC
CASSMSLAGGRSSTSNEQFF
>TRBV27|TRBJ1-2|TRBD1|few
TGTGCCAGCAGTCGAGGACAGGGGGGGTATGGCTACACCTTC
CASSRGQGGYGYTF
>TRBV7-9|TRBJ1-6|-|-
TGTGCCAGCAGCTTAGCACAGGGAGGGTCACCCCTCCACTTT
CASSLAQGGSPLHF
>TRBV5-1|TRBJ2-5|TRBD2|-
TGCGCCAGCAGCTTGGGGGGGAGTACCCAGCGGGGACAAGAGACCCAGTACTTC
CASSLGGSTQRGQETQYF
>TRBV30|TRBJ1-5|-|-
TGTGCCTGGAGTACCCTGGAGGGCAATCAGCCCCAGCATTTT
CAWSTLEGNQPQHF
>TRBV10-3|TRBJ1-2|-|-
TGTGCCATCAGTGAGTCGACGACCACTATGAACTATGGCTACACCTTC
CAISESTTTMNYGYTF
>TRBV4-3|TRBJ1-5|TRBD1|-
TGCGCCAGCAGCCAAGTTGCGACAGGGAATCAGCCCCAGCATTTT
CASSQVATGNQPQHF
>TRBV6-2/TRBV6-3|TRBJ2-7|-|-
TGTGCCAGCAGTTGGGGCTATTTCTCCTACGAGCAGTACTTC
CASSWGYFSYEQYF
>TRBV7-2|TRBJ1-2|TRBD1|-
TGTGCCAGCAGCTTAGCGGGGACAGGACTTGACTATGGCTACACCTTC
CASSLAGTGLDYGYTF
>TRBV5-1|TRBJ1-4|-|-
TGCGCCAGCAGCCCCCGGACAGTCAATGAAAAACTGTTTTTT
CASSPRTVNEKLFF
>TRBV6-5|TRBJ1-4|-|-
TGTGCCAGCAGTTACTTCGGGGGAGAGGAGGAAAAACTGTTTTTT
CASSYFGGEEEKLFF
>TRBV28|TRBJ1-2|-|-
TGTGCCAGCAGCCTCAACGGGCGGGAGGGCTACACCTTC
CASSLNGREGYTF
>TRBV2|TRBJ1-1|TRBD1|once
TGTGCCAGCAGTGACAGGGGGAAGGCTGAAGCTTTCTTT
CASSDRGKAEAFF